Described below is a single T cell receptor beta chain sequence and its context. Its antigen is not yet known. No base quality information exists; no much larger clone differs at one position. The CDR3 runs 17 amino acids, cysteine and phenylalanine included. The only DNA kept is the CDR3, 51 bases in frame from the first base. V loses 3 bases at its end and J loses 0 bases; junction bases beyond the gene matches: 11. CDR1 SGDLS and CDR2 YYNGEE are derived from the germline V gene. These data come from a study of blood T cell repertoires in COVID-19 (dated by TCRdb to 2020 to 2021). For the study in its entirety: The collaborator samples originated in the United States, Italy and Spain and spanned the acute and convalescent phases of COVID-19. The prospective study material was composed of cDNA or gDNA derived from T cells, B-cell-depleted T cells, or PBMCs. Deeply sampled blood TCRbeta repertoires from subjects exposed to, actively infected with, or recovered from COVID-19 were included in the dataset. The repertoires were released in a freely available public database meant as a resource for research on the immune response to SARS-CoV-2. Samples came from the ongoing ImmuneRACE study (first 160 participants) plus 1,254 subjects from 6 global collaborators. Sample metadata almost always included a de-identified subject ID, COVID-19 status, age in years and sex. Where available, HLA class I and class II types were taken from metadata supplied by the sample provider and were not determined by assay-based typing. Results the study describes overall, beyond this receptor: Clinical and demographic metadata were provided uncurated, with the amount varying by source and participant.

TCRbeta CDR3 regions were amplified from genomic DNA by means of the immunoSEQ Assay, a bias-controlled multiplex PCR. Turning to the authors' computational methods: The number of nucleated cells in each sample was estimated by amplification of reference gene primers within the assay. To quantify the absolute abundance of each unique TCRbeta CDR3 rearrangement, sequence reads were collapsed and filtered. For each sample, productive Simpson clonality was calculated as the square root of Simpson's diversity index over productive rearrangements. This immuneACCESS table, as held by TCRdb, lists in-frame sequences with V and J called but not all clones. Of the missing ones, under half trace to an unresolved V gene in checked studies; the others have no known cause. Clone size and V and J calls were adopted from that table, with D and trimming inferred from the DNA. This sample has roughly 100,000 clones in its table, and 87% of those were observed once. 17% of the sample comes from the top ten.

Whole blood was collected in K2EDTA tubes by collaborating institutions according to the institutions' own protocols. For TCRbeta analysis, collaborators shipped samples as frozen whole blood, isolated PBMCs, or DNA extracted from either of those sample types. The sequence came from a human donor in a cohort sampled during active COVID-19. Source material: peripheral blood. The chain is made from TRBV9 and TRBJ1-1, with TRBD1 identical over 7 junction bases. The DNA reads TGTGCCAGCAGCGCCGGGACAGCCTCGTTGCTGAACACTGAAGCTTTCTTT. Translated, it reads CASSAGTASLLNTEAFF.